This T cell receptor beta chain is from a study of cytomegalovirus exposure and HLA in healthy donors. As concerns this clone: Its antigen is currently unknown.

The germline CDR1 and CDR2 sequences are SGHNT and YYREEE (reference sequence). Trimming removed 5 bases from V and 2 bases from J; junction bases left unmatched: 7. This CDR3 spans 15 amino acids. PCR amplification relied on 60 Vbeta primers (plus 13 Jbeta primers). Assay used: immunoSEQ multiplex PCR; TCRdb lists only in-frame clones, some missing. The sample includes about 220,000 clones, about 79% of them seen just once. Whole-study findings and limits: Per a prior analysis, the majority of TCR beta V segments were productive roughly 90% or roughly 30% of the time. As was reported, the HLA-A and HLA-B alleles of most subjects were accurately predicted from TCR beta sequences.

The specimen sequenced was PBMCs. This TCR was recovered from a male donor in good health and CMV-seronegative. The chain recombines TRBV5-4 with TRBJ2-3; 8 bases match TRBD2. CDR3 sequence reads: CASSSGGASTDTQYF. The CDR3 nucleotides read TGTGCCAGCAGTTCCGGGGGGGCCTCCACAGATACGCAGTATTTT. Full variable domain (rest looked up from reference TRBV5-4 and TRBJ2-3): ETGVTQSPTHLIKTRGQQVTLRCSSQSGHNTVSWYQQALGQGPQFIFQYYREEENGRGNFPPRFSGLQFPNYSSELNVNALELDDSALYLCASSSGGASTDTQYFGPGTRLTVL.